One and the same sample provided the 28 T cell receptor beta chains below, sequenced in a study of T-cell reconstitution after alpha-beta-depleted transplantation in children. The library targeted TCRbeta and was prepared with unique molecular identifiers. Using its own MiXCR run on the PCR reads, TCRdb lists one record per CDR3 protein. This table holds about 980,000 distinct CDR3 sequences, roughly 31% found once. The specimen comprised PBMCs, mostly from graft donor cells, sampled 360 days after TCRalphabeta/CD19-depleted stem cell transplant. The receptor set was obtained from a boy under two years old who had a stem cell transplant for SCID, so the T cells may come from the graft donor.

The V and J genes are TRBV7-9 and TRBJ1-4; no reliable D call. The CDR3 has 14 amino acids. Germline V CDR1 and CDR2: SEHNR, FQNEAQ (reference sequence). Trimming took 3 bases from V and 7 from J, leaving 12 bases between them. The CDR3 loop reads CASSLNAEIEKLFF. Here the CDR3 DNA reads TGTGCCAGCAGCTTGAATGCCGAGATTGAAAAACTGTTTTTT. The whole variable domain, remainder taken from reference TRBV7-9 and TRBJ1-4, is DTGVSQNPRHKITKRGQNVTFRCDPISEHNRLYWYRQTLGQGPEFLTYFQNEAQLEKSRLLSDRFSAERPKGSFSTLEIQRTEQGDSAMYLCASSLNAEIEKLFFGSGTQLSVL.

The chain's CDR3 is CASSLYSPWAGGPSNEQFF. The CDR3 coding sequence is TGTGCCAGCAGCTTATATTCCCCTTGGGCGGGGGGGCCTTCCAATGAGCAGTTCTTC. The chain uses TRBV11-2 and TRBJ2-1; TRBD2 agrees at 9 bases. The germline gives CDR1 SGHAT, CDR2 FQNNGV. The CDR3 has 19 amino acids. The trim removed 2 bases at V and 6 bases at J, leaving 17 bases unmatched.

V gene TRBV12-3 or TRBV12-4 combines with J gene TRBJ1-5; D uncertain. The CDR3 covers 12 residues. V was clipped by 6 bases and J by 7 bases, with 10 bases between them. The CDR3: CASSPPEQPQHF. CDR3 sequence (DNA): TGTGCCAGCAGCCCCCCCGAGCAGCCCCAGCATTTT.

The chain carries TRBV10-3 and TRBJ1-6; D gene uncertain. There are 15 residues in the CDR3. Germline values: CDR1 ENHRY, CDR2 SYGVKD. V lost 0 bases to trimming and J lost 10 bases, with 13 bases between them. This CDR3 reads CAISESSRIGSPLHF. The CDR3, as DNA: TGTGCCATCAGTGAGTCGAGTAGGATCGGGTCACCCCTCCACTTT.

This chain uses TRBV12-3 or TRBV12-4 with TRBJ1-1; 9 nucleotides agree with TRBD1. The CDR3 is 16 amino acids. J gave up 4 bases and V 4 bases, and 10 bases lay outside the gene matches. CDR3 DNA sequence: TGTGCCAGCAGTTCCGGGACAGGGTCTTGGGTCACTGAAGCTTTCTTT. Translated, it gives CASSSGTGSWVTEAFF.

V usage is TRBV27 and J usage is TRBJ2-7; 9 bases match TRBD1. Germline lookup yields CDR1 MNHEY and CDR2 SMNVEV (reference sequence). The CDR3 totals 14 residues. The V and J ends lost 5 bases and 5 bases, in that order; junction bases with no gene match: 7. Here the CDR3 DNA reads TGTGCCAGCAGTCTGAGGACAGGGGCCAACGAGCAGTACTTC. It specifies CASSLRTGANEQYF.

This clonotype was seen a few times. The chain couples TRBV7-9 to TRBJ1-1; TRBD1 aligns across 9 bases. The CDR3 has 16 amino acids. J lost 3 bases, V lost 5 bases, and 10 bases had no gene match. The germline V gene has CDR1 SEHNR and CDR2 FQNEAQ (reference sequence). The CDR3 spells CASSQGTGYWDTEAFF. CDR3 bases: TGTGCCAGCAGCCAAGGGACAGGGTATTGGGACACTGAAGCTTTCTTT. Using reference TRBV7-9 and TRBJ1-1 for the parts outside the CDR3, the full variable domain is DTGVSQNPRHKITKRGQNVTFRCDPISEHNRLYWYRQTLGQGPEFLTYFQNEAQLEKSRLLSDRFSAERPKGSFSTLEIQRTEQGDSAMYLCASSQGTGYWDTEAFFGQGTRLTVV.

In DNA, the CDR3 is TGTGCCAGCAGCGTAGGTCAGGCCGTCACAGATACGCAGTATTTT. Translation gives CASSVGQAVTDTQYF. The rearrangement uses TRBV9 and TRBJ2-3; D remains unclear. V was pared by 0 bases and J by 2 bases, with 10 bases between. The length of the CDR3 is 15 residues. Germline-derived CDR1 and CDR2 are SGDLS and YYNGEE. The whole variable domain, remainder taken from reference TRBV9 and TRBJ2-3, is DSGVTQTPKHLITATGQRVTLRCSPRSGDLSVYWYQQSLDQGLQFLIQYYNGEERAKGNILERFSAQQFPDLHSELNLSSLELGDSALYFCASSVGQAVTDTQYFGPGTRLTVL.

The V call is TRBV5-1, the J call TRBJ1-1; D is unresolved. V was pared by 0 bases and J by 8 bases, with 20 bases between. The CDR3 spans 16 residues. Looked up from germline, CDR1 is SGHRS and CDR2 is YFSETQ. CDR3 sequence: CASSLAKNPLSSEAFF. The CDR3 DNA reads TGCGCCAGCAGCTTGGCCAAGAACCCCTTAAGCTCCGAAGCTTTCTTT. Full variable domain (rest looked up from reference TRBV5-1 and TRBJ1-1): KAGVTQTPRYLIKTRGQQVTLSCSPISGHRSVSWYQQTPGQGLQFLFEYFSETQRNKGNFPGRFSGRQFSNSRSEMNVSTLELGDSALYLCASSLAKNPLSSEAFFGQGTRLTVV.

This chain links TRBV20-1 with TRBJ2-5; D remains ambiguous. The CDR3 covers 13 residues. V lost 5 bases and J 3 bases, leaving 13 bases between the germline ends. Germline loops: CDR1 DFQATT, CDR2 SNEGSKA (reference sequence). CDR3 loop: CSAYKMPEETQYF. CDR3 coding DNA: TGCAGTGCTTACAAGATGCCTGAAGAGACCCAGTACTTC.

This clonotype has just a few counts. The rearrangement uses TRBV12-3 or TRBV12-4 and TRBJ2-5; the D gene is possibly TRBD1 (5 bases). Trimming took 5 bases from V and 7 from J, leaving 14 bases between them. CDR3 length: 13 residues. Here the CDR3 reads CASSPLGPGTQYF. CDR3 DNA sequence: TGTGCCAGCAGTCCTTTGGGGCCCGGGACCCAGTACTTC.

The CDR3 here is CASSLRGNLNTGELFF. The CDR3 DNA reads TGTGCCAGCAGTTTAAGAGGGAACCTGAACACCGGGGAGCTGTTTTTT. The rearrangement uses TRBV12-3 or TRBV12-4 and TRBJ2-2; TRBD2 is a possible D gene (5 bases). The CDR3 has 16 amino acids. Between the trimmed V and J ends, which lost 2 bases and 1 base, there was a span of 11 bases.

The chain uses TRBV7-9 and TRBJ2-4; D possibly corresponds to TRBD1 (5 bases). Germline CDR1 is SEHNR and CDR2 is FQNEAQ (reference sequence). V was trimmed by 1 base and J by 3 bases, leaving 13 bases between them. This CDR3 is built from 16 residues. DNA of the CDR3: TGTGCCAGCAGCTTAGGGCAGGGCGGAATCAAAAACATTCAGTACTTC. Translating gives CASSLGQGGIKNIQYF. The whole variable domain, remainder taken from reference TRBV7-9 and TRBJ2-4, is DTGVSQNPRHKITKRGQNVTFRCDPISEHNRLYWYRQTLGQGPEFLTYFQNEAQLEKSRLLSDRFSAERPKGSFSTLEIQRTEQGDSAMYLCASSLGQGGIKNIQYFGAGTRLSVL.

The chain is built from TRBV6-6 and TRBJ2-7; TRBD1 is a possible D gene (6 bases). This CDR3 is 12 amino acids long. Germline lookup yields CDR1 MNHNY and CDR2 SVGAGI (reference sequence). V gave up 6 bases and J gave up 5 bases, with 11 bases separating them. The CDR3 region has the DNA TGTGCCAGCAGCACCACAGGGAACGAGCAGTACTTC. This translates into CASSTTGNEQYF.

The V and J genes are TRBV7-3 and TRBJ2-3; TRBD1 agrees at 10 bases. CDR1 SGHTA and CDR2 FQGTGA come from the germline V gene. J was trimmed by 2 bases and V by 1 base; bases with no gene match: 3. The CDR3 covers 16 residues. CDR3 protein: CASSLKGTGATDTQYF. In DNA, the CDR3 is TGTGCCAGCAGCTTAAAAGGGACAGGGGCCACAGATACGCAGTATTTT.

This rearrangement joins TRBV28 to TRBJ2-3; 9 bases line up with TRBD1. This CDR3 has 15 residues. In germline, CDR1 is MDHEN, CDR2 SYDVKM. The ends lost 5 bases at V and 5 bases at J; junction bases unmatched: 8. CDR3 region: CASSTLQGAGDTQYF. CDR3 nucleotide sequence: TGTGCCAGCAGTACCCTACAGGGGGCCGGAGATACGCAGTATTTT.

This clonotype has a handful of counts. V gene TRBV3-1 combines with J gene TRBJ2-2; D is uncertain. V shed 4 bases and J shed 5 bases, with 11 bases lying between them. There are 14 residues in the CDR3. In germline, CDR1 is LGHDT, CDR2 YNNKEL (reference sequence). The CDR3 loop is CASSPYRWTGELFF. CDR3 nucleotide sequence: TGTGCCAGCAGCCCCTACCGTTGGACCGGGGAGCTGTTTTTT.

This clonotype appeared a single time. The chain combines TRBV6-2 or TRBV6-3 with TRBJ2-4; D is undetermined. V lost 5 bases and J 7 bases, leaving 21 bases between the germline ends. Per germline, CDR1 MNHEY and CDR2 SVGEGT. This CDR3 spans 16 amino acids. CDR3 amino acids: CASSASARQGGNIQYF. The DNA for the CDR3 is TGTGCCAGCAGTGCCTCTGCCCGACAAGGTGGGAACATTCAGTACTTC.

This clonotype was detected a few times. V usage is TRBV12-3 or TRBV12-4 and J usage is TRBJ2-1; 7 bases map to TRBD2. V dropped 5 bases and J dropped 4; count of bases not matched to a gene: 11. The CDR3 is 16 amino acids. CDR3 amino acids: CASSPPGLQHYNEQFF. CDR3 sequence (DNA): TGTGCCAGCAGTCCCCCGGGACTACAACATTACAATGAGCAGTTCTTC.

This sequence joins TRBV7-9 and TRBJ2-2; possibly TRBD2 for D (7 bases). From germline, CDR1 is SEHNR and CDR2 FQNEAQ (reference sequence). This CDR3 is 16 amino acids long. Trimming removed 6 bases from V and 4 bases from J, with 18 bases in between. The CDR3 nucleotides are TGTGCCAGCAGTCCAGCGCCGGGGGGCGGCACCGGGGAGCTGTTTTTT. Its translation is CASSPAPGGGTGELFF.

This sequence joins TRBV5-1 and TRBJ2-1; 7 bases are shared with TRBD2. Germline values: CDR1 SGHRS, CDR2 YFSETQ. After removal of 0 bases from V and 6 bases from J, the junction contained 6 bases not matched to a gene. This CDR3 has 15 residues. The CDR3: CASSLVGGSANEQFF. Here the CDR3 DNA reads TGCGCCAGCAGCTTGGTGGGGGGGTCGGCCAATGAGCAGTTCTTC.

In its sample, this clonotype was seen many times. The chain combines TRBV7-9 with TRBJ1-1; D is ambiguous. The germline CDR1 and CDR2 sequences are SEHNR and FQNEAQ (reference sequence). V was pared by 4 bases and J by 1 base, with 10 bases between. The CDR3 runs to 14 residues. The CDR3 coding sequence is TGTGCCAGCAGCTCCACCACGCCGAACACTGAAGCTTTCTTT. Translated: CASSSTTPNTEAFF.

This chain connects TRBV2 to TRBJ1-2, with no clear D. V was shortened by 3 bases and J by 8 bases, with 7 bases between the two germline ends. The CDR3 consists of 11 residues. The germline V gene has CDR1 SNHLY and CDR2 FYNNEI. This CDR3 reads CASSEVLGYTF. The DNA of the CDR3 is TGTGCCAGCAGTGAGGTTTTGGGCTACACCTTC.

This clonotype was counted a few times. The chain joins TRBV4-2 to TRBJ2-1, with a tentative D call TRBD2 (6 bases). There are 16 residues in the CDR3. CDR1 and CDR2 from the germline V gene are LGHNA and YNFKEQ. V lost 0 bases, J lost 3 bases, and 12 bases lay in between. Written as DNA, the CDR3 is TGTGCCAGCAGCCAAGATCGACTAGGACACTACAATGAGCAGTTCTTC. Its translation is CASSQDRLGHYNEQFF.

This clonotype was recorded many times. V usage is TRBV4-2 and J usage is TRBJ2-3; tentatively, D is TRBD2 (6 bases). V was clipped by 1 base and J by 1 base, with 12 bases between them. Germline CDR1 is LGHNA and CDR2 is YNFKEQ. This CDR3 contains 16 residues. CDR3 nucleotides: TGTGCCAGCAGCCAAGGTGGACTAAAACGCACAGATACGCAGTATTTT. It is translated as CASSQGGLKRTDTQYF.

This clonotype was observed a handful of times. The chain couples TRBV20-1 to TRBJ2-5; TRBD2 matches at 10 bases. V was pared by 6 bases and J by 0 bases, with 10 bases of the junction left unmatched. The CDR3 extends over 16 amino acids. Germline values: CDR1 DFQATT, CDR2 SNEGSKA (reference sequence). The CDR3 DNA reads as TGCAGTGCCTGGTGGACTAGCGGCCTGTACCAAGAGACCCAGTACTTC. Protein product: CSAWWTSGLYQETQYF.

The chain couples TRBV5-1 to TRBJ2-5; the match to TRBD2 covers 15 bases. This CDR3 is 17 amino acids long. The V gene's germline CDR1 is SGHRS and CDR2 YFSETQ. With 5 bases clipped from V and 1 base from J, the junction kept 6 bases outside the gene matches. The CDR3 DNA sequence: TGCGCCAGCAGATTTGGACTAGCGGGGGGGGTCCAAGAGACCCAGTACTTC. Protein: CASRFGLAGGVQETQYF.

In DNA form, the CDR3 reads TGTGCCAGCAGTTACGAGTCCCGGCTAGCGAAGCTGAAAGAGACCCAGTACTTC. Residues: CASSYESRLAKLKETQYF. V gene TRBV6-2 or TRBV6-3 combines with J gene TRBJ2-5; tentatively, D is TRBD2 (6 bases). The CDR3 length is 18 residues. Germline CDR1 and CDR2: MNHEY and SVGEGT. Trimming left V 2 bases short and J 3 bases short, with 22 bases between.